This T cell receptor (beta chain) was captured by sequencing in a study of blood T cell repertoires in COVID-19. About the study: Whether acute or convalescent, the COVID-19 samples came from the United States, Italy and Spain. In each case, the material was cDNA or gDNA derived from T cells, B-cell-depleted T cells, or PBMCs.

Libraries were prepared by immunoSEQ multiplex PCR; TCRdb keeps only in-frame clonotypes and omits some of them. The sample gives roughly 160,000 clones, roughly four fifths of which show up once; approximately 10% is in the top ten. CDR3 length: 14 residues. With 1 base removed from V and 5 bases from J, the gap between germline ends came to 12 bases. The germline gives CDR1 SGHKS, CDR2 YYEKEE (reference sequence). Individuals aged 18 to 89 years were recruited from about two dozen US areas. Cohorts were determined from participant-reported clinical history. The receptor was derived from a man aged 45-65 years who had recovered from COVID-19. This chain joins TRBV5-5 and TRBJ2-5; maybe TRBD1 (6 bases). The sequencing sample was made of PBMCs or T cells enriched from blood (not recorded which). The CDR3 DNA reads TGTGCCAGCAGCTTGCACAGGGAACTGGAGACCCAGTACTTC. It translates to CASSLHRELETQYF.